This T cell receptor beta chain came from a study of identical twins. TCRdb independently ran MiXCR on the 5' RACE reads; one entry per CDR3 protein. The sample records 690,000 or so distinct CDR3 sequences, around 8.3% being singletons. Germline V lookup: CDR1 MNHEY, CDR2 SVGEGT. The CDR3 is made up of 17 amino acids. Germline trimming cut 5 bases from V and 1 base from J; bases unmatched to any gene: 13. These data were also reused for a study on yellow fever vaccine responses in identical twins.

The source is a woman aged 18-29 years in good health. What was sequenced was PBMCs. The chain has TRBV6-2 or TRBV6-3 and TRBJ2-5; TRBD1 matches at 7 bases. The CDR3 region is CASSALAQGVLQETQYF. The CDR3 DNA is TGTGCCAGCAGTGCCTTAGCCCAGGGGGTGCTCCAAGAGACCCAGTACTTC.